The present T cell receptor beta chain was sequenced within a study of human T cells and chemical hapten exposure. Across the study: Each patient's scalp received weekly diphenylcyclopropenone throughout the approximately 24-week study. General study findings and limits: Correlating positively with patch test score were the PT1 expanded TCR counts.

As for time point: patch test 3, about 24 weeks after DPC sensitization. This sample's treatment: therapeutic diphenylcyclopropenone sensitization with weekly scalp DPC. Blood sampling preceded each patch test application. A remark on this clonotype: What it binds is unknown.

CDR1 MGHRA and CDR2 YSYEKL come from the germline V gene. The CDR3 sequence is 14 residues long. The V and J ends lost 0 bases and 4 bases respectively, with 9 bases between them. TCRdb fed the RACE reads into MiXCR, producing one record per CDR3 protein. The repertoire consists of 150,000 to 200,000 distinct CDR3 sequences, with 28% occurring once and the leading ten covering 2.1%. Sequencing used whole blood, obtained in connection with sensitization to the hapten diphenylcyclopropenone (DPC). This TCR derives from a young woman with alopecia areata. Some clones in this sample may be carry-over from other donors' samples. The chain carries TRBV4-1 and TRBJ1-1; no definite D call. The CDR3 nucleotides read TGCGCCAGCAGCCAAGACAAGGGCCCCACTGAAGCTTTCTTT. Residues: CASSQDKGPTEAFF.